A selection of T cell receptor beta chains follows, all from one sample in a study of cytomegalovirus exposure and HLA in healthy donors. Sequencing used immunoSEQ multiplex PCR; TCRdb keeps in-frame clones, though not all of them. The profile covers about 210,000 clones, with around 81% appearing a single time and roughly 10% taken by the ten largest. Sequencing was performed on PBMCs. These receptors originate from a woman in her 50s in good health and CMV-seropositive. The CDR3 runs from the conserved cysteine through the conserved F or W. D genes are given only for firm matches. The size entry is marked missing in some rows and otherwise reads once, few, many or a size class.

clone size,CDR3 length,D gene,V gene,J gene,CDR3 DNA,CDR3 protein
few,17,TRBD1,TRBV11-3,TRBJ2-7,TGTGCCAGCAGCTTAGTAAAGGGACAGAGAAGCTCCTACGAGCAGTACTTC,CASSLVKGQRSSYEQYF
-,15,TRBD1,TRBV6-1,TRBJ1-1,TGTGCCAGCAGTGAAAGAAGACAGGGAAGAACTGAAGCTTTCTTT,CASSERRQGRTEAFF
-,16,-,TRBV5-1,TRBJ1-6,TGCGCCAGCAGCTTGGACAACCCCCCGGGGAATTCACCCCTCCACTTT,CASSLDNPPGNSPLHF
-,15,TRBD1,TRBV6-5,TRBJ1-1,TGTGCCAGCAGATCACCGGGACAGGGGAGCCTGGAAGCTTTCTTT,CASRSPGQGSLEAFF
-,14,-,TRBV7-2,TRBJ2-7,TGTGCCAGCAGCTTGGGGACGGGGACTTACGAGCAGTACTTC,CASSLGTGTYEQYF
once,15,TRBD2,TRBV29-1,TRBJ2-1,TGCAGCGTTAGCGGGGGGGCCGGCACCTACAATGAGCAGTTCTTC,CSVSGGAGTYNEQFF
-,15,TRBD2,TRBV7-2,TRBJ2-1,TGTGCCAGCAGTCTCATAGCGGGGGTGATCAATGAGCAGTTCTTC,CASSLIAGVINEQFF
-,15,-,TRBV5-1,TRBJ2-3,TGCGCCAGCAGGACCCAGGCCTCCCTGGCAGATACGCAGTATTTT,CASRTQASLADTQYF
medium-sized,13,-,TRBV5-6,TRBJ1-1,TGTGCCAGCAGCTTTGGTCTAAACACTGAAGCTTTCTTT,CASSFGLNTEAFF
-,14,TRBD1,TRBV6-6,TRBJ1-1,TGTGCCAGCAGTCTCGGGACAGTGGTCACTGAAGCTTTCTTT,CASSLGTVVTEAFF
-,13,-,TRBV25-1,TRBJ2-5,TGTGCCAGCAGTGATCGGTGGGGGACACGGTCGTACTTC,CASSDRWGTRSYF
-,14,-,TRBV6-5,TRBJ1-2,TGTGCCAGCAAAAGACAGGCTGGGAACTATGGCTACACCTTC,CASKRQAGNYGYTF
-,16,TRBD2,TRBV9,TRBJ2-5,TGTGCCAGCAGCGCACAGGGACTAGACGGTCGGGAGACCCAGTACTTC,CASSAQGLDGRETQYF
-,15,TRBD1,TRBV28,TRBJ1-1,TGTGCCAGCAGTATCCCGGGACAGGGTCGGACTGAAGCTTTCTTT,CASSIPGQGRTEAFF
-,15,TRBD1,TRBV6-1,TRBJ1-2,TGTGCCAGCAGAACCGGGACAGGGGGCCTCTATGGCTACACCTTC,CASRTGTGGLYGYTF
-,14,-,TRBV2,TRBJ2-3,TGTGCCAGCAGTGTCGGTGCCAGCACAGATACGCAGTATTTT,CASSVGASTDTQYF
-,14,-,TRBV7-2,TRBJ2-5,TGTGCCAGCAGCTTAGAACAGCCATGGGAGACCCAGTACTTC,CASSLEQPWETQYF
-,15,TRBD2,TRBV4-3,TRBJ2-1,TGCGCCAGCAGCCTCCTAGCGGGGGTCTACAATGAGCAGTTCTTC,CASSLLAGVYNEQFF